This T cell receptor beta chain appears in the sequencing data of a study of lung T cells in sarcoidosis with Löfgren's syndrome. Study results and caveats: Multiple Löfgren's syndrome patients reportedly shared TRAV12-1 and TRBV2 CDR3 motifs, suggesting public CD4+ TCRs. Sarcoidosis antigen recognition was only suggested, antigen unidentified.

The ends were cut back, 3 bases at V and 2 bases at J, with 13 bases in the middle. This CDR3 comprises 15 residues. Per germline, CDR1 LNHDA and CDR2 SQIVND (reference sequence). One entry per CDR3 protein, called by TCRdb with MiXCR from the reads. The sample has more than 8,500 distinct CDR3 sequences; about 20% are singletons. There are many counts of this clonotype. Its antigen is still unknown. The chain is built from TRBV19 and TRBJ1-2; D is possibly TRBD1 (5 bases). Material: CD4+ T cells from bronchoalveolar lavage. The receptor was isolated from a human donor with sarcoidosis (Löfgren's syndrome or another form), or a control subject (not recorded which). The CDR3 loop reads CASSIGTAPNYGYTF. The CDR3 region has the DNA TGTGCCAGTAGTATCGGGACGGCTCCGAACTATGGCTACACCTTC.